Below, 8 T cell receptor beta chains from the same sample are listed, as sequenced in a study of T-cell reconstitution after alpha-beta-depleted transplantation in children. Using unique molecular identifiers, the investigators prepared the TCRbeta library. TCRdb reprocessed the PCR reads via MiXCR and lists one record per CDR3 protein. The sample contains just under 550,000 distinct CDR3 sequences, approximately 16% of which appear only once. Sequencing was performed on PBMCs from the stem cell graft donor, taken from the stem cell graft. The receptors come from a human donor who donated a stem cell graft to a child with acute lymphoblastic leukemia.

This clonotype was counted between two and nine times. The gene calls are TRBV7-3 and TRBJ2-1; the D call may be TRBD1 or TRBD2 (5 bases each). The length of the CDR3 is 14 residues. V dropped 4 bases and J dropped 8 bases, with 15 bases sitting between them. Germline V CDR1 and CDR2: SGHTA, FQGTGA. The CDR3 coding sequence is TGTGCCAGCAGCTGGGGCCCTGGGGGATATGAGCAGTTCTTC. Protein product: CASSWGPGGYEQFF.

This clonotype was seen a handful of times. This sequence joins TRBV12-3 or TRBV12-4 and TRBJ1-3, with 8 bases fitting TRBD1. Losses at the gene ends were 5 bases for V and 0 bases for J; bases not matched to a gene: 6. The CDR3 is 16 amino acids. The DNA of the CDR3 is TGTGCCAGCAGTCCGTGGGACAGGCTCTCTGGAAACACCATATATTTT. Translation gives CASSPWDRLSGNTIYF.

The chain couples TRBV6-6 to TRBJ2-7; TRBD1 aligns across 7 bases. Looked up from germline, CDR1 is MNHNY and CDR2 is SVGAGI (reference sequence). V lost 4 bases and J lost 7; bases outside the gene matches: 7. This CDR3 spans 13 amino acids. Written as DNA, the CDR3 is TGTGCCAGCAGTTTCCCGGGACAGCAGGAGCAGTACTTC. It yields the protein CASSFPGQQEQYF.

The chain joins TRBV29-1 to TRBJ2-1, with D perhaps TRBD1 (5 bases). The CDR3 spans 11 residues. Germline CDR1 and CDR2: SQVTM and ANQGSEA. The CDR3 here is CSAHRTNEQFF. The CDR3 DNA sequence: TGCAGTGCCCACCGGACAAATGAGCAGTTCTTC.

The V and J genes are TRBV7-9 and TRBJ2-5, with TRBD1 matching over 7 bases. The V and J ends lost 4 bases and 5 bases, in that order; junction bases with no gene match: 13. Germline V gives CDR1 SEHNR, CDR2 FQNEAQ (reference sequence). The CDR3 length is 16 residues. CDR3 sequence: CASSSKLGQAAETQYF. The CDR3 region has the DNA TGTGCCAGCAGCTCTAAGTTAGGACAGGCCGCCGAGACCCAGTACTTC. Drawing the rest from reference TRBV7-9 and TRBJ2-5, the complete variable domain is DTGVSQNPRHKITKRGQNVTFRCDPISEHNRLYWYRQTLGQGPEFLTYFQNEAQLEKSRLLSDRFSAERPKGSFSTLEIQRTEQGDSAMYLCASSSKLGQAAETQYFGPGTRLLVL.

In this sample, this clonotype turned up a few times. The chain joins TRBV10-3 to TRBJ1-5; D is uncertain. V was cut by 2 bases and J by 4 bases, with 9 bases left in between. The CDR3 loop spans 14 amino acids. Germline assignment: CDR1 ENHRY and CDR2 SYGVKD. This CDR3 is CAISEPDGNQPQHF. In DNA, the CDR3 is TGTGCCATCAGTGAGCCGGACGGGAATCAGCCCCAGCATTTT.

In DNA form, the CDR3 reads TGCAGTGCTAGGAGGCAGGCCACAATAGGGCCCTATGGCTACACCTTC. Amino acid sequence: CSARRQATIGPYGYTF. The chain recombines TRBV20-1 with TRBJ1-2; D gene unclear. CDR1 and CDR2 (germline): DFQATT, SNEGSKA (reference sequence). V was cut by 3 bases and J by 4 bases, with 21 bases left in between. This CDR3 comprises 16 residues.

This chain uses TRBV10-3 with TRBJ2-2, with TRBD2 matching over 13 bases. CDR1 ENHRY and CDR2 SYGVKD come from the germline V gene. The J segment lost 0 bases and the V segment lost 3 bases, leaving 4 bases of the junction unmatched. The CDR3 contains 18 residues. The CDR3 is CAISDPGLAGANTGELFF. The CDR3 DNA sequence: TGTGCCATCAGTGATCCCGGACTAGCGGGAGCGAACACCGGGGAGCTGTTTTTT.